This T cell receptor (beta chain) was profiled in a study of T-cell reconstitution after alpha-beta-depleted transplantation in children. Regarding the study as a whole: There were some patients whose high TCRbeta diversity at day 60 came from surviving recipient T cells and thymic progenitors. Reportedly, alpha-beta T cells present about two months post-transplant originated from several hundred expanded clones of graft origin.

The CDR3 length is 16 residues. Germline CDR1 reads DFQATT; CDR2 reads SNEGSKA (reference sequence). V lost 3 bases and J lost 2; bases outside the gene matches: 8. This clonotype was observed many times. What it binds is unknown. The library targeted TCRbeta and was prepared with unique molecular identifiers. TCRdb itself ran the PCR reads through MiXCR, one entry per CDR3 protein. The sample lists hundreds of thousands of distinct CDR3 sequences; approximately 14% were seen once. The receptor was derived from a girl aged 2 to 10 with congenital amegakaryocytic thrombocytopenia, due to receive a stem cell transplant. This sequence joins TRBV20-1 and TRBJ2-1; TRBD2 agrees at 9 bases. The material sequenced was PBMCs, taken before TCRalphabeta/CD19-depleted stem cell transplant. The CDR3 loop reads CSASVLAGTTYNEQFF. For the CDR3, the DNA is TGCAGTGCTAGCGTCCTAGCGGGAACGACCTACAATGAGCAGTTCTTC.